This T cell receptor (beta chain) was recorded in a study of OX40 agonist ivuxolimab in advanced cancers. Study in general: Mean age 60 years, range about 23 to 85; approximately 80% male.

Clones were sequenced by immunoSEQ multiplex PCR, and TCRdb holds only the in-frame ones, with some missing. The sample records tens of thousands of clones, 70% to 90% being singletons. The CDR3 consists of 14 residues. Looked up from germline, CDR1 is SGHTS and CDR2 is YDEGEE. Between the trimmed V and J ends, which lost 4 bases and 4 bases, there was a span of 14 bases. Patients were ineligible given autoimmune disease history or systemic immunosuppression. This receptor was identified in an adult with an advanced solid tumor such as melanoma, head and neck, liver or kidney cancer. V is TRBV5-8 and J is TRBJ1-2; TRBD1 is a possible D gene (5 bases). The input for sequencing was CD4+ or CD8+ T cells sorted from blood, taken in a trial of the OX40 agonist ivuxolimab. In nucleotides, the CDR3 is TGTGCCAGCAGCCGGGACCCTCTGACCTATGGCTACACCTTC. As protein: CASSRDPLTYGYTF.